The T cell receptor beta chain under discussion was sequenced for a study of blood T cell repertoires in COVID-19. Clones were read by immunoSEQ multiplex PCR, and TCRdb kept only the in-frame ones, dropping some. This sample yields approximately 200,000 clones, of which around 85% are seen a single time; roughly 18% belongs to the top ten. V was clipped by 2 bases and J by 2 bases, with 10 bases between them. Per the germline V gene, CDR1 is SEHNR and CDR2 is FQNEAQ (reference sequence). CDR3 length equals 15 residues. This sequence joins TRBV7-9 and TRBJ1-3; D is unclear. The sample was peripheral blood. The receptor was derived from a person between 70 and 80 years old with COVID-19, enrolled during active disease. This CDR3 reads CASSLSVRTGNTIYF. CDR3 nucleotide sequence: TGTGCCAGCAGCTTATCTGTCAGAACTGGAAACACCATATATTTT.